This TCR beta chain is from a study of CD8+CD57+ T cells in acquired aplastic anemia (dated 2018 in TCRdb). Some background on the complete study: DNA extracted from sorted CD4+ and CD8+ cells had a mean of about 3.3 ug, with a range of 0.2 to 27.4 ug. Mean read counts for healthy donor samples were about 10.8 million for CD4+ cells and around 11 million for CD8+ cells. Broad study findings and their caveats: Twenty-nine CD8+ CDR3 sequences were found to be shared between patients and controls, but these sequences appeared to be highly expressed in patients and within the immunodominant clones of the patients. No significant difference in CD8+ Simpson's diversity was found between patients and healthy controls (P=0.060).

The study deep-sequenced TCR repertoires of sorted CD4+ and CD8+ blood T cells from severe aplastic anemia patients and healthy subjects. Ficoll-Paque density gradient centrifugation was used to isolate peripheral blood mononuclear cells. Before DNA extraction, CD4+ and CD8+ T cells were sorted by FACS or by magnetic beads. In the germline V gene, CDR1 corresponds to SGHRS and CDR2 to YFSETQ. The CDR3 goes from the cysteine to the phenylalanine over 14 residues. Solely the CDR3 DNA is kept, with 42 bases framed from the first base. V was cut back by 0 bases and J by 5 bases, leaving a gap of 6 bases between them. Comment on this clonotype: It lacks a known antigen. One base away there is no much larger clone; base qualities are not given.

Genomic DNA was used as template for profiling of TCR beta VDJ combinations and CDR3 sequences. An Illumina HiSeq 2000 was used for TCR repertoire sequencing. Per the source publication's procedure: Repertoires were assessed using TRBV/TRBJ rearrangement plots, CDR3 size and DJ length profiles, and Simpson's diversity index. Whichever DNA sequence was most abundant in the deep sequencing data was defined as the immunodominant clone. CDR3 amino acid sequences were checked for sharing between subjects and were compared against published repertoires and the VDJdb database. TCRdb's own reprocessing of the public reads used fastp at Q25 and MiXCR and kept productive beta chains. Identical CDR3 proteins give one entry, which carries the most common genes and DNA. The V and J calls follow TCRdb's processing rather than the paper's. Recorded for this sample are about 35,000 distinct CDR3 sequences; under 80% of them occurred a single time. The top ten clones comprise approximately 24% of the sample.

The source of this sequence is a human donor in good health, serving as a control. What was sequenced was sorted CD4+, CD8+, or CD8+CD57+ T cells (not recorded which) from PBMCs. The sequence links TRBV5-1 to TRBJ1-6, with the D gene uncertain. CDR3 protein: CASSLGGDNSPLHF. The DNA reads TGCGCCAGCAGCTTGGGTGGAGATAATTCACCCCTCCACTTT.